Listed below are T cell receptor beta chains from one sample, sequenced in a study of blood T cell repertoires in COVID-19. Sequenced by immunoSEQ multiplex PCR; TCRdb stores in-frame clones only, minus some. Of fewer than 35,000 clones listed, around 90% were seen once; the top ten hold roughly 1.6%. Sequencing was performed on peripheral blood. The receptors stem from a man aged 60 to 69 with active COVID-19. The conserved cysteine and the conserved F or W are not part of the CDR3 here. The order of the fields is J gene, V gene, D gene, CDR3 protein. D genes are given only for firm matches.

j_call: TRBJ2-3
v_call: TRBV10-1
d_call: -
cdr3_aa: ASSAGGDRRGTQY

j_call: TRBJ1-5
v_call: TRBV28
d_call: -
cdr3_aa: ASSRRGTQH

j_call: TRBJ2-1
v_call: TRBV6-4
d_call: -
cdr3_aa: ASSAQGLRGDEQF

j_call: TRBJ2-5
v_call: TRBV3-1/TRBV3-2
d_call: -
cdr3_aa: ASSHQAGETQY

j_call: TRBJ1-1
v_call: TRBV7-9
d_call: -
cdr3_aa: ASSRRGGPSTEAF

j_call: TRBJ2-3
v_call: TRBV6-5
d_call: -
cdr3_aa: ASADRTDTQY

j_call: TRBJ1-2
v_call: TRBV23-1
d_call: -
cdr3_aa: ASPPSWRDCGYT

j_call: TRBJ1-5
v_call: TRBV7-2
d_call: -
cdr3_aa: ASSLAPYNQPQH

j_call: TRBJ2-7
v_call: TRBV7-2
d_call: -
cdr3_aa: ASSPNSYEQY

j_call: TRBJ2-3
v_call: TRBV2
d_call: TRBD2
cdr3_aa: ASSISGGTDTQY